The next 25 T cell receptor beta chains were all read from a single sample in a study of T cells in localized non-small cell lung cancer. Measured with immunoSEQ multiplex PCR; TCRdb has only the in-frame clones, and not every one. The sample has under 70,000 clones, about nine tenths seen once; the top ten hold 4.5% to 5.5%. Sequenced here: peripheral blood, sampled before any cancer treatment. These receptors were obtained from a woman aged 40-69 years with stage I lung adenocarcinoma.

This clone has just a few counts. CDR3 amino acids: CASSYSGDGYTF. The CDR3 coding sequence is TGTGCCAGCAGTTACTCAGGGGATGGCTACACCTTC. The chain couples TRBV6-5 to TRBJ1-2, with D possibly being TRBD1 (5 bases). Per germline, CDR1 MNHEY and CDR2 SVGAGI. V was pared by 0 bases and J by 6 bases, with 5 bases between. The CDR3 is 12 amino acids.

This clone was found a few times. This chain's CDR3 is CASSVAGTGELFF. Here the CDR3 DNA reads TGTGCCAGCAGCGTAGCGGGCACCGGGGAGCTGTTTTTT. This rearrangement joins TRBV9 to TRBJ2-2; D unresolved. CDR1 is SGDLS, CDR2 YYNGEE, per germline. Trimming cost V 0 bases and J 4 bases, with 4 bases left between them. CDR3 length: 13 residues.

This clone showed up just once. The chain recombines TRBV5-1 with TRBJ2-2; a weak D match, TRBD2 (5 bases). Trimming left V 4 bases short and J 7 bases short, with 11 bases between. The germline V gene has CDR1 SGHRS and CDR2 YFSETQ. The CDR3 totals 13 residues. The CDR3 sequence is CASSRGGVGELFF. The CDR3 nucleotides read TGCGCCAGCAGCCGGGGTGGCGTCGGGGAGCTGTTTTTT.

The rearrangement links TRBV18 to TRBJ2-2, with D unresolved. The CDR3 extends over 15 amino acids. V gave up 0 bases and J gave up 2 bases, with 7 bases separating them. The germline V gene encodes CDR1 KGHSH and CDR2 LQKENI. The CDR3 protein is CASSPPSTNTGELFF. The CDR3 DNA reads TGTGCCAGCTCACCACCATCCACCAACACCGGGGAGCTGTTTTTT. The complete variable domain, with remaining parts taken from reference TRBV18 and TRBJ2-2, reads NAGVMQNPRHLVRRRGQEARLRCSPMKGHSHVYWYRQLPEEGLKFMVYLQKENIIDESGMPKERFSAEFPKEGPSILRIQQVVRGDSAAYFCASSPPSTNTGELFFGEGSRLTVL.

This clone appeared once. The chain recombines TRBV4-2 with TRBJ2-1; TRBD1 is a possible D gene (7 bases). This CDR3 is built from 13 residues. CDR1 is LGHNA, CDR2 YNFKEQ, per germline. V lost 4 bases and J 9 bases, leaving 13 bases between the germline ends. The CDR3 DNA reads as TGTGCCAGCAGCCCGGAGGGGGCGGGTGAGCAGTTCTTC. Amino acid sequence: CASSPEGAGEQFF.

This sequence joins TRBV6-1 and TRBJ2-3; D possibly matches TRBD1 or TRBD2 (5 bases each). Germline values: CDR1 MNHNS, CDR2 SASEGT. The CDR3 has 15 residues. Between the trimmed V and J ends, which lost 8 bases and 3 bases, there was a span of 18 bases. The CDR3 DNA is TGTGCCAGCCAACCTTTCGGGGCGCGTACAGATACGCAGTATTTT. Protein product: CASQPFGARTDTQYF.

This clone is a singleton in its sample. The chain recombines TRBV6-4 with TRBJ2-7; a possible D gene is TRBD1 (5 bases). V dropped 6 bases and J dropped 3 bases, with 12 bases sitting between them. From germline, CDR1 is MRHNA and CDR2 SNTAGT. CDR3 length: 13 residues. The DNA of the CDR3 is TGTGCCAGCAGCGTCGACAGAGGCTACGAGCAGTACTTC. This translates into CASSVDRGYEQYF.

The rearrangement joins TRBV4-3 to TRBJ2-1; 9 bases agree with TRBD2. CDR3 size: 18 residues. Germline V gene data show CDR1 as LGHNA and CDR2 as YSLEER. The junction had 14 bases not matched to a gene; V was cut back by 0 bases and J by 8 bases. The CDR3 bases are TGCGCCAGCAGCCAAGATGGAGCGAGGCGGGGGGGCCTCGATGAGCAGTTCTTC. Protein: CASSQDGARRGGLDEQFF.

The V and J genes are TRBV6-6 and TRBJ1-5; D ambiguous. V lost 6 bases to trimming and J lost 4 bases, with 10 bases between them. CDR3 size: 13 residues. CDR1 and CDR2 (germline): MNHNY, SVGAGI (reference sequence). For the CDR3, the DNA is TGTGCCAGCAGCCAAAGCCTTAATCAGCCCCAGCATTTT. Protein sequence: CASSQSLNQPQHF.

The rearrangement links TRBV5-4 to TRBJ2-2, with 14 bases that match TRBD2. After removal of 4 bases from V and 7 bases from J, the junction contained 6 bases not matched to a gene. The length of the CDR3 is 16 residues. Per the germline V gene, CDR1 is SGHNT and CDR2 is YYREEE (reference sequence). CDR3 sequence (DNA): TGTGCCAGCAGCCCGGGACTAGCGGGGGCGGTCGGGGAGCTGTTTTTT. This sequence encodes CASSPGLAGAVGELFF. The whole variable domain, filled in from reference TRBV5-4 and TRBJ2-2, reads ETGVTQSPTHLIKTRGQQVTLRCSSQSGHNTVSWYQQALGQGPQFIFQYYREEENGRGNFPPRFSGLQFPNYSSELNVNALELDDSALYLCASSPGLAGAVGELFFGEGSRLTVL.

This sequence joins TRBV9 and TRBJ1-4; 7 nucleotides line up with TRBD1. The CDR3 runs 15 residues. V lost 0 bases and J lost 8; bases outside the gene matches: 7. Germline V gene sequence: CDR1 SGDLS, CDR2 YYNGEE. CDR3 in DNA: TGTGCCAGCAGCGTAGACGGCAGGGGGAAGGAAAAACTGTTTTTT. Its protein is CASSVDGRGKEKLFF.

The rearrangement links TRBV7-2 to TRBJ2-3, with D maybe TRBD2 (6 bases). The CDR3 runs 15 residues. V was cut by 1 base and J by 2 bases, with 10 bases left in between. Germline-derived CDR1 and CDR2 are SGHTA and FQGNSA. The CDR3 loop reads CASSLDAGPTDTQYF. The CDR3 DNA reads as TGTGCCAGCAGCTTAGACGCGGGGCCCACAGATACGCAGTATTTT.

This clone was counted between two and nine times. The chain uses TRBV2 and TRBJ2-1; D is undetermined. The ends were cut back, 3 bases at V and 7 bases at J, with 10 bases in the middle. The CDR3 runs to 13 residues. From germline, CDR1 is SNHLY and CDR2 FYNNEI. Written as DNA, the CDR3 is TGTGCCAGCAGTGACACGGGTGTAAATGAGCAGTTCTTC. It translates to CASSDTGVNEQFF.

The DNA for the CDR3 is TGTGCCAGCAGTCCCGGTAACAGGGGAAACACCATATATTTT. It translates to CASSPGNRGNTIYF. The V gene is TRBV5-4, the J gene TRBJ1-3; TRBD1 might be the D (5 bases). CDR3 length: 14 residues. Germline assignment: CDR1 SGHNT and CDR2 YYREEE (reference sequence). V gave up 5 bases and J gave up 4 bases, with 13 bases separating them.

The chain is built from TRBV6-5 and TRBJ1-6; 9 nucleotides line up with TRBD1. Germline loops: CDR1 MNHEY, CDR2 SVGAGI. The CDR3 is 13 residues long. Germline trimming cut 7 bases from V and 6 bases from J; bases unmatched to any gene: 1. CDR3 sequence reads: CASKQGANSPLHF. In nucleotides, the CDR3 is TGTGCCAGCAAACAGGGGGCTAATTCACCCCTCCACTTT.

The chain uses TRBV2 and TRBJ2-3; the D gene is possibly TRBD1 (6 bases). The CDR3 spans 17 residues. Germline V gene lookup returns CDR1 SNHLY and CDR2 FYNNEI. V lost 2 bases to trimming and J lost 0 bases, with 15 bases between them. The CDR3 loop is CASSEKSRGQSTDTQYF. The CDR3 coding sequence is TGTGCCAGCAGTGAAAAATCTAGAGGACAGAGCACAGATACGCAGTATTTT.

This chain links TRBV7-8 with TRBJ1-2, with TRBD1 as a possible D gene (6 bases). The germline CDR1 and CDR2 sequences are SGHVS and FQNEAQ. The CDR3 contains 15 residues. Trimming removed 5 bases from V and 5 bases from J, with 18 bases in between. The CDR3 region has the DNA TGTGCCAGCAGCACTAGGACAGACTACAGATATGGCTACACCTTC. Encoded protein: CASSTRTDYRYGYTF.

CDR3 region: CASSLYRSGGAAYEQYF. Written as DNA, the CDR3 is TGTGCCAGCAGCTTGTATCGGTCGGGCGGGGCAGCCTACGAGCAGTACTTC. The J gene is TRBJ2-7, the V gene TRBV5-4, with a tentative D call TRBD2 (6 bases). Trimming pared 1 base from V and 2 bases from J, leaving 19 bases between. The CDR3 consists of 17 residues. Germline V gene sequence: CDR1 SGHNT, CDR2 YYREEE (reference sequence). Full variable domain (rest looked up from reference TRBV5-4 and TRBJ2-7): ETGVTQSPTHLIKTRGQQVTLRCSSQSGHNTVSWYQQALGQGPQFIFQYYREEENGRGNFPPRFSGLQFPNYSSELNVNALELDDSALYLCASSLYRSGGAAYEQYFGPGTRLTVT.

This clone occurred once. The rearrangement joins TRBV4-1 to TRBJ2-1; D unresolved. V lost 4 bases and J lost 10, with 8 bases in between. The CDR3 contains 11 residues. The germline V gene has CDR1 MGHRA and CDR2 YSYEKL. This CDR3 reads CASSLREEQFF. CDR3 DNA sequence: TGCGCCAGCAGCCTGCGAGAAGAGCAGTTCTTC.

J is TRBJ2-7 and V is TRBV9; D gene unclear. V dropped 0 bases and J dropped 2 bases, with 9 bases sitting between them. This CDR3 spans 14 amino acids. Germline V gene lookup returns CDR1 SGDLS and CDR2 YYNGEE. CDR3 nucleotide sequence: TGTGCCAGCAGCGTAGGTAGCTCCCCCTACGAGCAGTACTTC. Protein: CASSVGSSPYEQYF.

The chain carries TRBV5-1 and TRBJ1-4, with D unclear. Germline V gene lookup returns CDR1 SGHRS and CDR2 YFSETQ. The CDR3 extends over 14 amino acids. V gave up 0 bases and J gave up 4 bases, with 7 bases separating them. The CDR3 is CASSLGLLNEKLFF. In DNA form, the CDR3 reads TGCGCCAGCAGCTTGGGACTCCTTAATGAAAAACTGTTTTTT.

In DNA form, the CDR3 reads TGTGCCAGCAGCTTAGGGCTAGGCTCAATCCTGGAGCAGTTCTTC. Translated: CASSLGLGSILEQFF. V and J are TRBV11-2 and TRBJ2-1; D not certain. Germline V gene sequence: CDR1 SGHAT, CDR2 FQNNGV. Trimming took 1 base from V and 10 from J, leaving 17 bases between them. The CDR3 runs to 15 residues. Complete variable domain (other parts from reference TRBV11-2 and TRBJ2-1): EAGVAQSPRYKIIEKRQSVAFWCNPISGHATLYWYQQILGQGPKLLIQFQNNGVVDDSQLPKDRFSAERLKGVDSTLKIQPAKLEDSAVYLCASSLGLGSILEQFFGPGTRLTVL.

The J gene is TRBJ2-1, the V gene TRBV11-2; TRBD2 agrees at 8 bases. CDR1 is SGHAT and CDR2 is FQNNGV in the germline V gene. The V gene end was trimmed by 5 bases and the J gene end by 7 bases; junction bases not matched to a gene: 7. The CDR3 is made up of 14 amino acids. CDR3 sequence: CASSVSGEGNEQFF. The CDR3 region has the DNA TGTGCCAGCAGCGTTAGCGGGGAAGGGAATGAGCAGTTCTTC.

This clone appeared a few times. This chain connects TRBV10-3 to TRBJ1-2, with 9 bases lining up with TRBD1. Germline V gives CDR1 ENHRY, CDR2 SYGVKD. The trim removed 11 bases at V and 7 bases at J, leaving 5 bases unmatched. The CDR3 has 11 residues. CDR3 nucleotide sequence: TGTGCCGCACAGGGGGCAGTTGGCTACACCTTC. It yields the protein CAAQGAVGYTF.

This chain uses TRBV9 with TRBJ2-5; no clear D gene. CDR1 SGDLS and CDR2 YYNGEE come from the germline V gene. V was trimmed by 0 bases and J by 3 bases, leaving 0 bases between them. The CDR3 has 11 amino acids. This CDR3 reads CASSVEETQYF. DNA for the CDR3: TGTGCCAGCAGCGTAGAAGAGACCCAGTACTTC.